Below, 25 T cell receptor beta chains from the same sample are listed, as sequenced in a study of blood T cell repertoires in COVID-19. TCRdb's table, derived via immunoSEQ multiplex PCR, lists solely in-frame clones and lacks some. The sample gives around 260,000 clones, about nine tenths of which show up once; 0.94% is in the top ten. The sequenced material came from peripheral blood. The receptors were gathered from a woman in her 40s who had recovered from COVID-19.

The chain joins TRBV19 to TRBJ2-3, with 11 positions matching TRBD1. This CDR3 spans 13 amino acids. The germline gives CDR1 LNHDA, CDR2 SQIVND (reference sequence). Unmatched junction bases numbered 0, after V lost 4 bases and J lost 6 bases. The CDR3 bases are TGTGCCAGTAGTAGGGACAGGGGGGATACGCAGTATTTT. Translated: CASSRDRGDTQYF.

The V and J genes are TRBV19 and TRBJ1-5; no reliable D call. V was shortened by 7 bases and J by 0 bases, with 19 bases between the two germline ends. The CDR3 has 17 amino acids. Germline loops: CDR1 LNHDA, CDR2 SQIVND (reference sequence). This CDR3 reads CASTISISLNSNQPQHF. As DNA, the CDR3 is TGTGCCAGTACCATTAGTATCTCTCTAAATAGCAATCAGCCCCAGCATTTT.

The V gene is TRBV5-1, the J gene TRBJ2-3, with TRBD2 matching 11 bases. The germline V gene has CDR1 SGHRS and CDR2 YFSETQ. There are 18 residues in the CDR3. Trimming at V came to 1 base and at J to 0 bases, leaving 7 bases not matched to a gene. This CDR3 reads CASSLILAGAASTDTQYF. CDR3 nucleotide sequence: TGCGCCAGCAGCTTGATACTAGCGGGAGCCGCTAGCACAGATACGCAGTATTTT.

The chain has TRBV10-3 and TRBJ2-7; D is perhaps TRBD2 (6 bases). The germline gives CDR1 ENHRY, CDR2 SYGVKD. V lost 6 bases and J 3 bases, leaving 21 bases between the germline ends. The CDR3 sequence is 16 residues long. CDR3 nucleotide sequence: TGTGCCATCAGCAAAGAAACTAGCTTGGGGAACTACGAGCAGTACTTC. Amino acid sequence: CAISKETSLGNYEQYF.

The DNA of the CDR3 is TGTGCCAGCAGCTCCACAGGGGCGGGTGGCTACACCTTC. Translated, it gives CASSSTGAGGYTF. The V gene is TRBV12-3 or TRBV12-4, the J gene TRBJ1-2, with 7 bases fitting TRBD1. The trim removed 6 bases at V and 7 bases at J, leaving 8 bases unmatched. The CDR3 has 13 residues.

The J gene is TRBJ2-7, the V gene TRBV5-1; 8 bases match TRBD1. This CDR3 region has 15 residues. V shed 4 bases and J 2 bases; nucleotides not matched to a gene: 8. Germline CDR1 is SGHRS and CDR2 is YFSETQ. CDR3 protein: CASSPRTGLAYEQYF. CDR3 nucleotides: TGCGCCAGCAGCCCCCGGACAGGGCTGGCCTACGAGCAGTACTTC.

CDR3 bases: TGTGCCAGTAATCAAGCTAGCGGGGTTACGCAGTATTTT. Encoded protein: CASNQASGVTQYF. V is TRBV19 and J is TRBJ2-3, with TRBD2 matching 9 bases. This CDR3 contains 13 residues. V gave up 7 bases and J gave up 8 bases; unmatched junction bases: 7. Germline CDR1 reads LNHDA; CDR2 reads SQIVND (reference sequence).

V gene TRBV3-1 (or the pseudogene TRBV3-2) combines with J gene TRBJ1-2; 8 bases fit TRBD1. The length of the CDR3 is 14 residues. CDR1 LGHDT and CDR2 YNNKEL come from the germline V gene (reference sequence). V shed 4 bases and J 4 bases; nucleotides not matched to a gene: 5. In nucleotides, the CDR3 is TGTGCCAGCAGCCCGACAGGGGACCCCTATGGCTACACCTTC. The encoded protein is CASSPTGDPYGYTF.

The sample holds one count of this clone. The rearrangement links TRBV19 to TRBJ2-6, with TRBD2 matching over 7 bases. This CDR3 contains 15 residues. Germline V CDR1 and CDR2: LNHDA, SQIVND (reference sequence). V shed 8 bases and J 0 bases; nucleotides not matched to a gene: 4. The CDR3 is CASHREGSGANVLTF. CDR3 DNA sequence: TGTGCCAGTCATAGGGAGGGCTCTGGGGCCAACGTCCTGACTTTC.

The gene calls are TRBV7-9 and TRBJ1-2, with 9 bases fitting TRBD1. V lost 3 bases and J lost 7; bases outside the gene matches: 3. Per the germline V gene, CDR1 is SEHNR and CDR2 is FQNEAQ (reference sequence). This CDR3 contains 13 residues. CDR3 loop: CASSFTGGLGYTF. DNA of the CDR3: TGTGCCAGCAGCTTCACAGGGGGCCTTGGCTACACCTTC.

The gene calls are TRBV10-1 and TRBJ2-4; 8 bases line up with TRBD1. Germline trimming cut 3 bases from V and 3 bases from J; bases unmatched to any gene: 4. The CDR3 runs to 15 residues. Per the germline V gene, CDR1 is WNHNN and CDR2 is SYGVQD (reference sequence). CDR3 sequence reads: CASSDDRGGKNIQYF. DNA for the CDR3: TGCGCCAGCAGTGATGACAGGGGAGGCAAAAACATTCAGTACTTC.

V is TRBV21-1 and J is TRBJ1-1; the listed D gene, TRBD1, was not tested against the DNA. TRBV21-1 is a documented pseudogene. There are 14 residues in the CDR3. This chain's CDR3 is CASSSLTGETEAFF. The DNA of the CDR3 is TGTGCCAGCAGCTCCCTTACAGGGGAGACTGAAGCTTTCTTT.

The chain is built from TRBV4-2 and TRBJ2-5, with 8 positions matching TRBD2. The germline V gene encodes CDR1 LGHNA and CDR2 YNFKEQ. Trimming took 2 bases from V and 5 from J; bases not matched to a gene: 1. This CDR3 is 13 amino acids long. In DNA form, the CDR3 reads TGTGCCAGCAGCCAACAGCGGGAGGAGACCCAGTACTTC. Protein product: CASSQQREETQYF.

This clone was picked up one time. The chain is built from TRBV3-1 (or the pseudogene TRBV3-2) and TRBJ2-3, with a tentative D call TRBD2 (6 bases). V was cut by 1 base and J by 4 bases, with 9 bases left in between. The CDR3 is made up of 14 amino acids. Germline-derived CDR1 and CDR2 are LGHDT and YNNKEL (reference sequence). CDR3 sequence (DNA): TGTGCCAGCAGCCAAGCGGGAGCGGCAGATACGCAGTATTTT. It yields the protein CASSQAGAADTQYF.

The V and J genes are TRBV24-1 and TRBJ2-1; D remains ambiguous. Germline V gene lookup returns CDR1 KGHDR and CDR2 SFDVKD. This CDR3 has 13 amino acids. V was cut by 4 bases and J by 6 bases, with 9 bases left in between. The CDR3 protein is CATSDPPVNEQFF. CDR3 in DNA: TGTGCCACCAGTGACCCCCCAGTCAATGAGCAGTTCTTC.

The chain uses TRBV4-1 and TRBJ2-4; TRBD2 aligns across 12 bases. V lost 0 bases and J lost 6; bases outside the gene matches: 9. CDR1 and CDR2 from the germline V gene are MGHRA and YSYEKL. This CDR3 is built from 18 residues. CDR3 sequence (DNA): TGCGCCAGCAGCCAAGAGGGACTAGCGGGCGGGCTGCCAAACATTCAGTACTTC. Protein sequence: CASSQEGLAGGLPNIQYF.

The chain has TRBV7-9 and TRBJ2-3, with D maybe TRBD2 (7 bases). Per the germline V gene, CDR1 is SEHNR and CDR2 is FQNEAQ (reference sequence). V was pared by 3 bases and J by 5 bases, with 15 bases between. The CDR3 contains 15 residues. CDR3 amino acids: CASSLGGTHLDTQYF. In DNA form, the CDR3 reads TGTGCCAGCAGCTTGGGGGGGACACATCTAGATACGCAGTATTTT.

The chain links TRBV2 to TRBJ2-3; no clear D gene. Looked up from germline, CDR1 is SNHLY and CDR2 is FYNNEI. The CDR3 has 15 amino acids. The V gene lost 1 base and the J gene lost 5 bases, with 13 bases spanning the gap. Here the CDR3 DNA reads TGTGCCAGCAGTGAAGGCATATCCGCGGTAGATACGCAGTATTTT. It yields the protein CASSEGISAVDTQYF. Drawing the rest from reference TRBV2 and TRBJ2-3, the complete variable domain is EPEVTQTPSHQVTQMGQEVILRCVPISNHLYFYWYRQILGQKVEFLVSFYNNEISEKSEIFDDQFSVERPDGSNFTLKIRSTKLEDSAMYFCASSEGISAVDTQYFGPGTRLTVL.

The rearrangement links TRBV4-2 to TRBJ2-7; TRBD1 matches 8 bases. CDR3 length: 17 residues. Germline CDR1 and CDR2: LGHNA and YNFKEQ. Unmatched junction bases numbered 12, after V lost 1 base and J lost 4 bases. CDR3: CASSQVLPDRGRYEQYF. CDR3 in DNA: TGTGCCAGCAGCCAAGTCCTACCCGACAGGGGCCGATACGAGCAGTACTTC.

The chain recombines TRBV28 with TRBJ2-3, with 8 bases aligning to TRBD2. The CDR3 consists of 13 residues. J was trimmed by 4 bases and V by 8 bases; bases with no gene match: 5. Germline assignment: CDR1 MDHEN and CDR2 SYDVKM. This chain's CDR3 is CASAGGGPDTQYF. The CDR3 DNA reads TGTGCCAGCGCGGGGGGAGGGCCAGATACGCAGTATTTT.

The chain couples TRBV15 to TRBJ1-5, with no clear D. The CDR3 has 15 amino acids. Germline V gives CDR1 LNHNV, CDR2 YYDKDF (reference sequence). The V end was cut by 2 bases, the J end by 4 bases, with 12 bases between. CDR3 amino acids: CATSRSAPGNQPQHF. The CDR3 DNA follows: TGTGCCACCAGCAGATCAGCCCCCGGGAATCAGCCCCAGCATTTT.

A note on this clone: Other DNA sequences in the sample encode the same CDR3. The chain carries TRBV24-1 and TRBJ2-2, with 9 nucleotides matching TRBD1. CDR1 KGHDR and CDR2 SFDVKD come from the germline V gene. Losses at the gene ends were 3 bases for V and 5 bases for J; bases not matched to a gene: 6. This CDR3 comprises 16 residues. The chain's CDR3 is CATSDPGQGNTGELFF. The CDR3 DNA reads TGTGCCACCAGTGATCCCGGACAGGGGAATACCGGGGAGCTGTTTTTT.

V and J are TRBV7-8 and TRBJ1-2; D may be TRBD1 (6 bases). From germline, CDR1 is SGHVS and CDR2 FQNEAQ. V lost 5 bases to trimming and J lost 4 bases, with 14 bases between them. The CDR3 sequence is 14 residues long. The CDR3 DNA sequence: TGTGCCAGCAGCCCTAGACAGGACACCTATGGCTACACCTTC. Encoded protein: CASSPRQDTYGYTF.

A single count supports this clone. V gene TRBV7-3 combines with J gene TRBJ2-1; TRBD2 agrees at 9 bases. V lost 5 bases and J lost 1; bases outside the gene matches: 6. This CDR3 spans 16 amino acids. The germline CDR1 and CDR2 sequences are SGHTA and FQGTGA. The CDR3 sequence is CASSITSGWSYNEQFF. Here the CDR3 DNA reads TGTGCCAGCAGCATTACTAGCGGGTGGTCCTACAATGAGCAGTTCTTC.

This clone was seen only once. This chain links TRBV19 with TRBJ2-1, with D unresolved. Germline CDR1 is LNHDA and CDR2 is SQIVND (reference sequence). Trimming pared 6 bases from V and 4 bases from J, leaving 13 bases between. The CDR3 sequence is 14 residues long. The CDR3 coding sequence is TGTGCCAGTAGGATATTAGGAGAATACAATGAGCAGTTCTTC. It specifies CASRILGEYNEQFF.